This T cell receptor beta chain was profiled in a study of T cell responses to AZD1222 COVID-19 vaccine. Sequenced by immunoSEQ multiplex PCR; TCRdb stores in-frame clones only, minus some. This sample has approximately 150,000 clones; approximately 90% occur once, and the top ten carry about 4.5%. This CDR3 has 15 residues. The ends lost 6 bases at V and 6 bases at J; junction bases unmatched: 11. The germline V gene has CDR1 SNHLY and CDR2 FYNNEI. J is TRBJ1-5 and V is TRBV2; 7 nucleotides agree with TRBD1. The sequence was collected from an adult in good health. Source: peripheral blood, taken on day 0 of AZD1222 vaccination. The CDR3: CASREQGNGGQPQHF. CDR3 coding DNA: TGTGCCAGCAGGGAACAGGGGAATGGCGGTCAGCCCCAGCATTTT.